The present TCR beta chain was sequenced within a study of T cell changes during pregnancy in multiple sclerosis (dated by TCRdb to the late 2010s). Turning to the overall study: Changes in the T cell repertoire over the course of pregnancy were examined in this study in women with multiple sclerosis.

Notes on this clone: What antigen it recognizes has not been identified. No quality values exist for individual bases; no much larger clone is one base distant.

CDR1 and CDR2, looked up from the germline V gene (reference sequence), are MNHEY and SMNVEV. Unmatched junction bases come to 4, with V trimmed by 1 base and J by 2 bases. From the cysteine up to the phenylalanine, the CDR3 has a length of 15 residues. The DNA shown is the 45-base CDR3, in frame from base 1. Receptor amplification or capture employed the immunoSEQ multiplex PCR assay. TCRdb took this table from immuneACCESS and kept in-frame rearrangements with V and J called. Such tables lack part of the clones; where checked against another copy, unresolved V genes explain under half of the gap, and the rest is unexplained. The sample table contains 36,000 or so clones; only one count was recorded for almost 95% of them. The top ten clonotypes cover over 1% of the sample.

The TCR sequence derives from a female donor with multiple sclerosis, enrolled in a pregnancy study. The chain uses TRBV27 and TRBJ2-7; 8 middle bases align to TRBD1. The source material was PBMCs (not recorded whether the cells were cultured). The CDR3: CASSLLGTGAYEQYF. The bases read TGTGCCAGCAGTTTATTGGGGACAGGTGCCTACGAGCAGTACTTC.